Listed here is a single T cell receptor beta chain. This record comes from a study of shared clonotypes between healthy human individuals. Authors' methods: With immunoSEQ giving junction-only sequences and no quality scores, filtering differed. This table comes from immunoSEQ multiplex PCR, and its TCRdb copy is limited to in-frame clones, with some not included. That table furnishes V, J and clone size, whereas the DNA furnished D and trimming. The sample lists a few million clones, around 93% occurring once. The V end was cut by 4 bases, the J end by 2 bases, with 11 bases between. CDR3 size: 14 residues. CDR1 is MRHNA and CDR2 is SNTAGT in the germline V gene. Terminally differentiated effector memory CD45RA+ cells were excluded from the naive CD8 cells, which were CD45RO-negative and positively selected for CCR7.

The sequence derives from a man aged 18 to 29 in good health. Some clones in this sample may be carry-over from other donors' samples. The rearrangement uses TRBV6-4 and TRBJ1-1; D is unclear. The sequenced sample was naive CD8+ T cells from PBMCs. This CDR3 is CASSASLSNTEAFF. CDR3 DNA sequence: TGTGCCAGCAGTGCCTCGTTATCAAACACTGAAGCTTTCTTT.